Below, 29 T cell receptor beta chains from the same sample are listed, as sequenced in a study of T-cell memory formation after mild COVID-19. TCRdb independently ran MiXCR on the 5' RACE reads; one entry per CDR3 protein. The sample includes roughly 600,000 distinct CDR3 sequences, around 17% seen only once; the top ten take around 12%. Input material: PBMCs or a T cell subset sorted from them (not recorded which). The receptors derive from an adult woman who had mild COVID-19 (a few samples of this study predate the infection). Cell type and time point are not known.

The J gene is TRBJ1-5, the V gene TRBV18; 8 bases are a match to TRBD1. Trimming cost V 5 bases and J 7 bases; bases outside gene matches: 10. Germline V gene data show CDR1 as KGHSH and CDR2 as LQKENI. The CDR3 sequence is 15 residues long. The chain's CDR3 is CASSANGQGRQPQHF. The CDR3, as DNA: TGTGCCAGCTCAGCAAACGGACAGGGTCGGCAGCCCCAGCATTTT.

This clonotype was seen more than once but under ten times. In DNA, the CDR3 is TGTGCCATCAGTAAGAACACTGAAGCTTTCTTT. Amino acids: CAISKNTEAFF. This chain connects TRBV10-3 to TRBJ1-1; D is ambiguous. Trimming removed 5 bases from V and 1 base from J, with 2 bases in between. Germline V gene lookup returns CDR1 ENHRY and CDR2 SYGVKD. This CDR3 is built from 11 residues.

The V gene is TRBV5-6, the J gene TRBJ1-1; 7 positions match TRBD1. CDR3 length: 15 residues. Germline V gene sequence: CDR1 SGHDT, CDR2 YYEEEE. The trim removed 4 bases at V and 2 bases at J, leaving 8 bases unmatched. The CDR3 region has the DNA TGTGCCAGCAGCCCGGTCGACAGGGACAACACTGAAGCTTTCTTT. Translated, it gives CASSPVDRDNTEAFF. Supplemented by reference TRBV5-6 and TRBJ1-1, the full variable domain reads DAGVTQSPTHLIKTRGQQVTLRCSPKSGHDTVSWYQQALGQGPQFIFQYYEEEERQRGNFPDRFSGHQFPNYSSELNVNALLLGDSALYLCASSPVDRDNTEAFFGQGTRLTVV.

This clonotype was counted between two and nine times. Written as DNA, the CDR3 is TGTGCCAGCTCACCATCAATTACAAGGGGCAGGACTGAAGCTTTCTTT. Translating gives CASSPSITRGRTEAFF. The J gene is TRBJ1-1, the V gene TRBV18; D is possibly TRBD1 (5 bases). In germline, CDR1 is KGHSH, CDR2 LQKENI. The ends were cut back, 2 bases at V and 5 bases at J, with 18 bases in the middle. CDR3 length: 16 residues.

The chain is built from TRBV15 and TRBJ2-7; TRBD2 agrees at 13 bases. Trimming removed 2 bases from V and 2 bases from J; junction bases left unmatched: 3. This CDR3 has 16 amino acids. Germline CDR1 is LNHNV and CDR2 is YYDKDF (reference sequence). The CDR3 sequence is CATSRTSGRAAYEQYF. CDR3 nucleotides: TGTGCCACCAGCAGAACTAGCGGGAGGGCCGCCTACGAGCAGTACTTC.

This clonotype showed up just a few times. The chain couples TRBV12-3 or TRBV12-4 to TRBJ2-7; no clear D. V was pared by 1 base and J by 3 bases, with 10 bases between. The CDR3 contains 14 residues. Here the CDR3 DNA reads TGTGCCAGCAGTTTAGAGGCAGCAATCTACGAGCAGTACTTC. Protein product: CASSLEAAIYEQYF.

Here the CDR3 reads CATSRDPRISTDTQYF. The CDR3 nucleotides are TGTGCCACCAGCAGAGATCCGCGGATTTCCACAGATACGCAGTATTTT. The chain employs TRBV15 and TRBJ2-3; D remains unclear. The V and J ends lost 0 bases and 2 bases respectively, with 12 bases between them. Germline-derived CDR1 and CDR2 are LNHNV and YYDKDF (reference sequence). CDR3 length: 16 amino acids.

This clonotype was detected many times. This chain's CDR3 is CASSASLTSVSDTQYF. Here the CDR3 DNA reads TGTGCCAGCAGCGCCTCCCTGACTAGCGTATCGGATACGCAGTATTTT. This chain uses TRBV11-3 with TRBJ2-3; 8 bases match TRBD2. V was clipped by 5 bases and J by 6 bases; unmatched bases: 13. The CDR3 spans 16 residues. Looked up from germline, CDR1 is SGHNT and CDR2 is YENEEA.

In this sample, this clonotype turned up a few times. V and J are TRBV15 and TRBJ1-2, with 12 nucleotides matching TRBD1. Germline trimming cut 1 base from V and 0 bases from J; bases unmatched to any gene: 9. This CDR3 has 19 amino acids. The germline V gene has CDR1 LNHNV and CDR2 YYDKDF (reference sequence). CDR3 residues: CATSRVLGQGAEANYGYTF. CDR3 in DNA: TGTGCCACCAGCAGAGTTCTGGGACAGGGGGCTGAAGCTAACTATGGCTACACCTTC.

This clonotype occurred a few times. The chain couples TRBV9 to TRBJ2-3; TRBD1 matches at 10 bases. Germline CDR1 and CDR2: SGDLS and YYNGEE. The CDR3 runs to 16 residues. J gave up 2 bases and V 5 bases, and 8 bases lay outside the gene matches. As DNA, the CDR3 is TGTGCCAGCAGGAAAGGCGACAGGGGGCCCACAGATACGCAGTATTTT. It is translated as CASRKGDRGPTDTQYF. Full variable domain (outside the CDR3, taken from reference TRBV9 and TRBJ2-3): DSGVTQTPKHLITATGQRVTLRCSPRSGDLSVYWYQQSLDQGLQFLIQYYNGEERAKGNILERFSAQQFPDLHSELNLSSLELGDSALYFCASRKGDRGPTDTQYFGPGTRLTVL.

A single count supports this clonotype. The rearrangement uses TRBV7-3 and TRBJ2-1; D ambiguous. This CDR3 comprises 13 residues. Germline CDR1 and CDR2: SGHTA and FQGTGA. Deletions cut 6 bases from V and 5 bases from J, with 11 bases between. DNA of the CDR3: TGTGCCAGCAGGTCGTTCCCGAACAATGAGCAGTTCTTC. Encoded protein: CASRSFPNNEQFF.

This clonotype has more than one count but fewer than ten. This sequence joins TRBV4-1 and TRBJ2-7, with a possible D match to TRBD2 (5 bases). CDR3 length: 15 residues. Trimming stripped 3 bases from V and 0 bases from J, with 12 bases between. Germline V gene sequence: CDR1 MGHRA, CDR2 YSYEKL. For the CDR3, the DNA is TGCGCCAGCAGCCACGGAGCGGAGAGCTCCTACGAGCAGTACTTC. Translating gives CASSHGAESSYEQYF.

The chain has TRBV3-1 and TRBJ2-1; a possible D gene is TRBD2 (6 bases). V dropped 2 bases and J dropped 1 base, with 18 bases sitting between them. The V gene's germline CDR1 is LGHDT and CDR2 YNNKEL (reference sequence). The CDR3 is 18 residues long. In DNA form, the CDR3 reads TGTGCCAGCAGCCAACTCTTAGCGGTGGGAAAATCCTACAATGAGCAGTTCTTC. Residues: CASSQLLAVGKSYNEQFF.

This clonotype was recorded a few times. This rearrangement joins TRBV7-2 to TRBJ2-5; D might be TRBD1 (6 bases). The CDR3 sequence is 15 residues long. V was clipped by 5 bases and J by 4 bases, with 17 bases between them. Looked up from germline, CDR1 is SGHTA and CDR2 is FQGNSA. CDR3 residues: CASSRATGSGETQYF. In DNA, the CDR3 is TGTGCCAGCAGCCGGGCTACAGGGTCTGGAGAGACCCAGTACTTC.

The chain uses TRBV6-5 and TRBJ2-3; D not certain. The CDR3 spans 14 residues. Looked up from germline, CDR1 is MNHEY and CDR2 is SVGAGI. V was trimmed by 0 bases and J by 2 bases, leaving 6 bases between them. CDR3 nucleotide sequence: TGTGCCAGCAGTTACTCTGGCGTCACAGATACGCAGTATTTT. As protein: CASSYSGVTDTQYF.

V usage is TRBV29-1 and J usage is TRBJ1-4; D possibly corresponds to TRBD1 (5 bases). Looked up from germline, CDR1 is SQVTM and CDR2 is ANQGSEA. V was shortened by 4 bases and J by 12 bases, with 15 bases between the two germline ends. The CDR3 length is 12 residues. The CDR3: CSVGGPLGELFF. In nucleotides, the CDR3 is TGCAGCGTTGGGGGCCCCCTCGGGGAACTGTTTTTT.

This clonotype was seen a handful of times. The rearrangement uses TRBV24-1 and TRBJ2-7; a possible D gene is TRBD2 (5 bases). Per germline, CDR1 KGHDR and CDR2 SFDVKD. The CDR3 covers 12 residues. V lost 5 bases, J lost 7 bases, and 11 bases lay in between. Here the CDR3 reads CATSAAGGEQYF. In DNA, the CDR3 is TGTGCCACCAGTGCGGCGGGTGGGGAGCAGTACTTC.

A few counts support this clonotype. The chain employs TRBV9 and TRBJ2-7; 14 bases line up with TRBD2. The CDR3 length is 15 residues. CDR1 and CDR2 from the germline V gene are SGDLS and YYNGEE. V lost 3 bases, J lost 7 bases, and 6 bases stayed unmatched. For the CDR3, the DNA is TGTGCCAGCAGCGCCGGACTAGCGGGAGGTCCAGAGCAGTACTTC. It codes for CASSAGLAGGPEQYF.

This clonotype appeared a few times. The chain has TRBV5-6 and TRBJ2-7; D uncertain. Germline V gene lookup returns CDR1 SGHDT and CDR2 YYEEEE. V dropped 3 bases and J dropped 6 bases, with 19 bases sitting between them. This CDR3 has 15 amino acids. As DNA, the CDR3 is TGTGCCAGCAGCTCCCCGCGAATTTCTAAAGGCGAGCAGTACTTC. Amino acid sequence: CASSSPRISKGEQYF.

In this sample, this clonotype turned up a few times. In nucleotides, the CDR3 is TGTGCCAGTAGTGCACTAGCGGAGGAGACCCAGTACTTC. It specifies CASSALAEETQYF. V gene TRBV19 combines with J gene TRBJ2-5; the match to TRBD2 covers 8 bases. The CDR3 is 13 amino acids. V dropped 5 bases and J dropped 5; count of bases not matched to a gene: 4. Germline loops: CDR1 LNHDA, CDR2 SQIVND (reference sequence).

This clonotype was counted a few times. This sequence joins TRBV7-9 and TRBJ2-3; 8 nucleotides align to TRBD2. Germline lookup yields CDR1 SEHNR and CDR2 FQNEAQ (reference sequence). V shed 0 bases and J 9 bases; nucleotides not matched to a gene: 11. This CDR3 region has 16 residues. The CDR3 DNA is TGTGCCAGCAGCTTAGCAGCGGGGGCGGCTTATTTCACGCAGTATTTT. Its protein is CASSLAAGAAYFTQYF.

This chain connects TRBV5-6 to TRBJ1-2; D may be TRBD1 (5 bases). CDR3 length: 15 residues. The V end lost 3 bases, the J end lost 1 base, and 13 bases lay between the germline ends. CDR1 is SGHDT and CDR2 is YYEEEE in the germline V gene. CDR3 nucleotide sequence: TGTGCCAGCAGCTGGCCGACAGCCCTTAACTATGGCTACACCTTC. It yields the protein CASSWPTALNYGYTF.

This clonotype was seen a handful of times. This rearrangement joins TRBV5-4 to TRBJ2-7; 8 bases fit TRBD1. In germline, CDR1 is SGHNT, CDR2 YYREEE (reference sequence). The CDR3 runs to 21 residues. With V trimmed by 5 bases and J by 2 bases, 27 bases remained unmatched. The CDR3 nucleotides are TGTGCCAGCAGGGACAGGGCCCTTACGGGGGACCTCCCCGGGTCCCCCTACGAGCAGTACTTC. Amino acid sequence: CASRDRALTGDLPGSPYEQYF.

The chain combines TRBV20-1 with TRBJ1-2; the D is unclear. Trimming pared 3 bases from V and 8 bases from J, leaving 22 bases between. This CDR3 has 15 residues. In germline, CDR1 is DFQATT, CDR2 SNEGSKA (reference sequence). The CDR3 DNA follows: TGCAGTGCTAGGGCCCAGGCAGGCCCTTCCAAAGGCTACACCTTC. Amino acid sequence: CSARAQAGPSKGYTF.

In this sample, this clonotype turned up a few times. The CDR3 bases are TGCAGTTTCGGCGGCAGGGCCAACCAAGAGACCCAGTACTTC. Its protein is CSFGGRANQETQYF. The chain recombines TRBV20-1 with TRBJ2-5, with D possibly TRBD1 on 5 matching bases. CDR3 size: 14 residues. Germline CDR1 reads DFQATT; CDR2 reads SNEGSKA (reference sequence). V lost 8 bases, J lost 0 bases, and 16 bases lay in between.

This clonotype has a handful of counts. The chain is built from TRBV5-1 and TRBJ2-7, with D possibly being TRBD2 (7 bases). Trimming removed 0 bases from V and 2 bases from J, with 12 bases in between. The V gene's germline CDR1 is SGHRS and CDR2 YFSETQ. The CDR3 consists of 15 residues. In DNA, the CDR3 is TGCGCCAGCAGCTTGGTCGAGGGGGGGGCCTACGAGCAGTACTTC. Its protein is CASSLVEGGAYEQYF.

The CDR3 here is CASSWGDRGDHSPLHF. The CDR3 DNA sequence: TGCGCCAGCAGCTGGGGGGACAGGGGGGACCATTCACCCCTCCACTTT. The chain employs TRBV5-1 and TRBJ1-6, with 11 bases that match TRBD1. The length of the CDR3 is 16 residues. Germline V gene data show CDR1 as SGHRS and CDR2 as YFSETQ. The ends lost 3 bases at V and 8 bases at J; junction bases unmatched: 7. The entire variable domain, with the rest obtained from reference TRBV5-1 and TRBJ1-6, is as follows: KAGVTQTPRYLIKTRGQQVTLSCSPISGHRSVSWYQQTPGQGLQFLFEYFSETQRNKGNFPGRFSGRQFSNSRSEMNVSTLELGDSALYLCASSWGDRGDHSPLHFGNGTRLTVT.

In its sample, this clonotype was seen a few times. The chain uses TRBV19 and TRBJ1-1, with 7 bases aligning to TRBD1. This CDR3 contains 16 residues. CDR1 and CDR2 from the germline V gene are LNHDA and SQIVND (reference sequence). Trimming cost V 3 bases and J 0 bases; bases outside gene matches: 7. CDR3 bases: TGTGCCAGTAGTATCCCTAGGGGGCCAATGAACACTGAAGCTTTCTTT. Amino acids: CASSIPRGPMNTEAFF.

This clonotype was recorded a few times. The V and J genes are TRBV5-1 and TRBJ2-3, with 14 bases aligning to TRBD2. Trimming took 7 bases from V and 6 from J; bases not matched to a gene: 16. The CDR3 extends over 18 amino acids. Looked up from germline, CDR1 is SGHRS and CDR2 is YFSETQ. DNA for the CDR3: TGCGCCAGCCACGGGACTAGCGGGAGTAGACGCCCGGTGGATACGCAGTATTTT. This translates into CASHGTSGSRRPVDTQYF.